A single sample is the source of the 23 T cell receptor beta chains below, sequenced in a study of blood T cell repertoires in COVID-19. Assay used: immunoSEQ multiplex PCR; TCRdb lists only in-frame clones, some missing. This table has about 200,000 clones, around nine tenths appearing once. The material sequenced was peripheral blood. These TCRs come from a man in his fifties with COVID-19, enrolled during active disease.

V gene TRBV27 combines with J gene TRBJ1-4; D unresolved. This CDR3 comprises 14 residues. Germline V gene sequence: CDR1 MNHEY, CDR2 SMNVEV (reference sequence). V was cut by 2 bases and J by 8 bases, with 12 bases left in between. In DNA, the CDR3 is TGTGCCAGCAGTTTAACGGGAGGAAGGGAAAAACTGTTTTTT. Translation: CASSLTGGREKLFF.

This clone came up once. This chain connects TRBV2 to TRBJ2-1; TRBD2 agrees at 11 bases. Trimming cost V 6 bases and J 6 bases; bases outside gene matches: 7. Germline V lookup: CDR1 SNHLY, CDR2 FYNNEI. The CDR3 runs 15 residues. CDR3 in amino acids: CASRPATSGINEQFF. The CDR3, as DNA: TGTGCCAGCAGACCCGCGACTAGCGGGATCAATGAGCAGTTCTTC.

The chain joins TRBV28 to TRBJ1-5; 9 bases fit TRBD1. The CDR3 runs 16 residues. From germline, CDR1 is MDHEN and CDR2 SYDVKM. The J segment lost 6 bases and the V segment lost 4 bases, leaving 10 bases of the junction unmatched. DNA for the CDR3: TGTGCCAGCAGTTACATTACAGGGGGCAAGGGTCAGCCCCAGCATTTT. Protein: CASSYITGGKGQPQHF.

The chain joins TRBV7-2 to TRBJ1-5; D may be TRBD1 (6 bases). Germline V gene data show CDR1 as SGHTA and CDR2 as FQGNSA. This CDR3 has 13 residues. Trimming took 5 bases from V and 4 from J, leaving 9 bases between them. The DNA of the CDR3 is TGTGCCAGCAGCACCCAGGGGAATCAGCCCCAGCATTTT. Amino acid sequence: CASSTQGNQPQHF.

The rearrangement joins TRBV28 to TRBJ2-5; D is undetermined. This CDR3 region has 12 residues. Per the germline V gene, CDR1 is MDHEN and CDR2 is SYDVKM. Trimming removed 5 bases from V and 5 bases from J, with 9 bases in between. The CDR3 protein is CASSPPLETQYF. For the CDR3, the DNA is TGTGCCAGCAGTCCACCACTGGAGACCCAGTACTTC.

The V call is TRBV14, the J call TRBJ1-2; D unresolved. Germline CDR1 is SGHDN and CDR2 is FVKESK. V lost 1 base and J lost 5, with 14 bases in between. The CDR3 spans 15 residues. This CDR3 reads CASSQVGDWAYGYTF. The CDR3 DNA reads TGTGCCAGCAGCCAAGTCGGGGATTGGGCTTATGGCTACACCTTC.

The chain has TRBV3-1 (or the pseudogene TRBV3-2) and TRBJ2-1, with 10 bases aligning to TRBD2. CDR3 length: 15 amino acids. CDR1 is LGHDT and CDR2 is YNNKEL in the germline V gene (reference sequence). Trimming cost V 3 bases and J 7 bases; bases outside gene matches: 6. This CDR3 is CASSHGLAEQNEQFF. CDR3 DNA sequence: TGTGCCAGCAGCCACGGACTAGCGGAGCAAAATGAGCAGTTCTTC.

This chain connects TRBV7-9 to TRBJ2-3, with 11 bases identical to TRBD2. The CDR3 is 15 residues long. V lost 6 bases, J lost 2 bases, and 4 bases stayed unmatched. Germline V gene sequence: CDR1 SEHNR, CDR2 FQNEAQ (reference sequence). CDR3 region: CASSRSGGATDTQYF. In DNA, the CDR3 is TGTGCCAGCAGTCGTAGCGGGGGGGCCACAGATACGCAGTATTTT.

V gene TRBV28 combines with J gene TRBJ1-4; tentative D call: TRBD1 (5 bases). The CDR3 is 14 residues long. V lost 2 bases and J lost 5, with 9 bases in between. CDR1 and CDR2 from the germline V gene are MDHEN and SYDVKM. The chain's CDR3 is CASSLGQRNEKLFF. Written as DNA, the CDR3 is TGTGCCAGCAGTTTAGGACAACGAAATGAAAAACTGTTTTTT.

The J gene is TRBJ2-2, the V gene TRBV14; tentative D call: TRBD1 (5 bases). Germline V CDR1 and CDR2: SGHDN, FVKESK. This CDR3 spans 16 amino acids. V was trimmed by 0 bases and J by 2 bases, leaving 10 bases between them. The CDR3 loop reads CASSQETARNTGELFF. The DNA for the CDR3 is TGTGCCAGCAGCCAAGAGACAGCTAGAAACACCGGGGAGCTGTTTTTT.

The rearrangement uses TRBV28 and TRBJ2-1; the match to TRBD2 covers 7 bases. J gave up 8 bases and V 5 bases, and 12 bases lay outside the gene matches. The germline V gene encodes CDR1 MDHEN and CDR2 SYDVKM. The CDR3 is 15 amino acids. CDR3 bases: TGTGCCAGCAGTACCAAGCGGGGCTTTCGGGATGAGCAGTTCTTC. This gives the protein CASSTKRGFRDEQFF.

The rearrangement uses TRBV18 and TRBJ2-7, with 8 bases aligning to TRBD2. Germline CDR1 KGHSH, CDR2 LQKENI. The CDR3 length is 16 residues. The V and J ends lost 0 bases and 3 bases, in that order; junction bases with no gene match: 7. CDR3 amino acids: CASSPPGSSGLYEQYF. The CDR3 coding sequence is TGTGCCAGCTCACCACCAGGGTCTAGCGGGCTCTACGAGCAGTACTTC. Full variable domain (outside the CDR3, taken from reference TRBV18 and TRBJ2-7): NAGVMQNPRHLVRRRGQEARLRCSPMKGHSHVYWYRQLPEEGLKFMVYLQKENIIDESGMPKERFSAEFPKEGPSILRIQQVVRGDSAAYFCASSPPGSSGLYEQYFGPGTRLTVT.

The CDR3 is CASSLGGRSDNEQFF. The CDR3 region has the DNA TGTGCCAGCAGCTTAGGCGGGAGAAGCGACAATGAGCAGTTCTTC. This chain links TRBV7-2 with TRBJ2-1, with 7 bases fitting TRBD2. In germline, CDR1 is SGHTA, CDR2 FQGNSA. CDR3 length equals 15 residues. Trimming at V came to 1 base and at J to 5 bases, leaving 5 bases not matched to a gene.

The chain is built from TRBV3-1 (or the pseudogene TRBV3-2) and TRBJ1-1, with D tentatively TRBD1 (6 bases). V was clipped by 2 bases and J by 3 bases, with 7 bases between them. CDR1 and CDR2 from the germline V gene are LGHDT and YNNKEL (reference sequence). This CDR3 is built from 13 residues. As DNA, the CDR3 is TGTGCCAGCAGCCAAACAGGGTACACTGAAGCTTTCTTT. Translated, it gives CASSQTGYTEAFF.

This chain uses TRBV30 with TRBJ1-3; 7 nucleotides align to TRBD1. The junction had 4 bases not matched to a gene; V was cut back by 4 bases and J by 4 bases. The CDR3 runs to 13 residues. Per germline, CDR1 GTSNPN and CDR2 SVGIG (reference sequence). The CDR3 is CAWKAGGGNTIYF. The CDR3 region has the DNA TGTGCCTGGAAAGCAGGGGGGGGAAACACCATATATTTT. Looking up the rest from reference TRBV30 and TRBJ1-3 gives the full variable domain: SQTIHQWPATLVQPVGSPLSLECTVEGTSNPNLYWYRQAAGRGLQLLFYSVGIGQISSEVPQNLSASRPQDRQFILSSKKLLLSDSGFYLCAWKAGGGNTIYFGEGSWLTVV.

V is TRBV9 and J is TRBJ2-5, with D possibly being TRBD2 (5 bases). CDR1 is SGDLS and CDR2 is YYNGEE in the germline V gene. V lost 3 bases and J lost 5, with 14 bases in between. The CDR3 extends over 14 amino acids. The CDR3 loop reads CASSGLPVGETQYF. CDR3 bases: TGTGCCAGCAGCGGACTACCAGTGGGGGAGACCCAGTACTTC.

This rearrangement joins TRBV19 to TRBJ2-1; TRBD1 aligns across 7 bases. Trimming removed 1 base from V and 7 bases from J; junction bases left unmatched: 4. CDR1 and CDR2 from the germline V gene are LNHDA and SQIVND (reference sequence). The CDR3 contains 14 residues. CDR3 protein: CASSIGTGVNEQFF. The DNA for the CDR3 is TGTGCCAGTAGTATAGGAACAGGGGTTAATGAGCAGTTCTTC.

This sequence joins TRBV15 and TRBJ2-6; D perhaps matches TRBD1 (6 bases). The V gene lost 6 bases and the J gene lost 0 bases, with 15 bases spanning the gap. Per the germline V gene, CDR1 is LNHNV and CDR2 is YYDKDF (reference sequence). This CDR3 has 17 amino acids. CDR3 nucleotides: TGTGCCACCAGGAAACCAGGGGACCGCTCTGGGGCCAACGTCCTGACTTTC. It yields the protein CATRKPGDRSGANVLTF.

The chain combines TRBV7-2 with TRBJ1-2; D gene unclear. This CDR3 comprises 16 residues. CDR1 is SGHTA and CDR2 is FQGNSA in the germline V gene. V gave up 6 bases and J gave up 1 base, with 18 bases separating them. The CDR3 here is CASRTPAAGINYGYTF. Written as DNA, the CDR3 is TGTGCCAGCAGAACACCAGCGGCGGGGATTAACTATGGCTACACCTTC. The whole variable domain, filled in from reference TRBV7-2 and TRBJ1-2, reads GAGVSQSPSNKVTEKGKDVELRCDPISGHTALYWYRQSLGQGLEFLIYFQGNSAPDKSGLPSDRFSAERTGGSVSTLTIQRTQQEDSAVYLCASRTPAAGINYGYTFGSGTRLTVV.

The chain combines TRBV15 with TRBJ2-7; 7 bases fit TRBD2. This CDR3 has 16 residues. Germline-derived CDR1 and CDR2 are LNHNV and YYDKDF (reference sequence). Germline trimming cut 3 bases from V and 1 base from J; bases unmatched to any gene: 9. This chain's CDR3 is CATSSLAGAGSYEQYF. CDR3 DNA sequence: TGTGCCACCAGCAGCCTGGCGGGAGCGGGGTCCTACGAGCAGTACTTC.

The V gene is TRBV12-2, the J gene TRBJ2-1; TRBD2, the table's D call, lacks a check against the DNA. TRBV12-2 is reported as a pseudogene. The CDR3 extends over 13 amino acids. CDR3 residues: CASRTGLTGEQFF. In DNA form, the CDR3 reads TGTGCAAGTCGCACTGGACTGACCGGTGAGCAGTTCTTC.

With respect to this clone: The same CDR3 also results from other DNA sequences found in this sample. The J gene is TRBJ2-7, the V gene TRBV9; 7 bases align to TRBD1. The CDR3 is 14 residues long. Germline V gene sequence: CDR1 SGDLS, CDR2 YYNGEE. V lost 3 bases, J lost 0 bases, and 3 bases stayed unmatched. The chain's CDR3 is CASSGRDSSYEQYF. The CDR3 bases are TGTGCCAGCAGCGGACGGGACAGCTCCTACGAGCAGTACTTC.

V usage is TRBV7-2 and J usage is TRBJ1-2; a weak D match, TRBD1 (5 bases). V was clipped by 2 bases and J by 6 bases, with 16 bases between them. CDR1 is SGHTA, CDR2 FQGNSA, per germline. The CDR3 spans 15 residues. CDR3 sequence: CASSLNQGRAHGYTF. The CDR3 bases are TGTGCCAGCAGCTTAAATCAGGGTAGGGCGCATGGCTACACCTTC.